These T cell receptor beta chains were read from a single sample in a study of response to subunit inactivated influenza vaccine. Using its own MiXCR run on the RT-PCR reads, TCRdb lists one record per CDR3 protein. The sample consists of about 520,000 distinct CDR3 sequences, 6.5% to 8% of them appearing once. Sample: PBMCs from blood, taken approximately 25 months after vaccination. These receptors were taken from a man between 50 and 69 years old who received an inactivated influenza vaccine. CDR3s include the opening cysteine and the closing phenylalanine or tryptophan. D genes are given only for firm matches. Only part of the rows carry a size: once, few, many, or a class if the clone is expanded.

abundance	len	d_gene	v_gene	j_gene	CDR3aa	CDR3nt
.	16	TRBD2	TRBV9	TRBJ2-3	CASSPLAGGPVDTQYF	TGTGCCAGCAGCCCGCTAGCGGGAGGGCCGGTGGATACGCAGTATTTT
.	15	.	TRBV4-2	TRBJ2-2	CASSQENYNTGELFF	TGTGCCAGCAGCCAAGAGAACTATAACACCGGGGAGCTGTTTTTT
few	14	TRBD2	TRBV4-3	TRBJ2-5	CASSPSGRPETQYF	TGCGCCAGCAGCCCTAGCGGGAGACCAGAGACCCAGTACTTC
few	16	TRBD2	TRBV5-1	TRBJ2-1	CASSLEPAGEGNEQFF	TGCGCCAGCAGCCTCGAGCCAGCGGGGGAGGGGAATGAGCAGTTCTTC
few	16	.	TRBV6-2/TRBV6-3	TRBJ1-5	CASNPGHSRGNQPQHF	TGTGCCAGCAACCCAGGACACTCACGAGGCAATCAGCCCCAGCATTTT
many	16	.	TRBV7-9	TRBJ2-5	CASSLSLRTVQETQYF	TGTGCCAGCAGCTTATCACTGAGGACAGTCCAAGAGACCCAGTACTTC
.	16	.	TRBV19	TRBJ1-5	CASRQDRYYSNQPQHF	TGTGCCAGTAGACAAGACAGGTATTATAGCAATCAGCCCCAGCATTTT
.	18	TRBD2	TRBV6-1	TRBJ2-7	CASSRGGTTSGFSYEQYF	TGTGCCAGCAGTCGCGGCGGGACCACTAGCGGCTTCTCCTACGAGCAGTACTTC
.	12	.	TRBV20-1	TRBJ2-7	CSARDRALEQYF	TGCAGTGCTAGAGACAGGGCTCTCGAGCAGTACTTC
many	11	.	TRBV6-2/TRBV6-3	TRBJ2-5	CASSYRETQYF	TGTGCCAGCAGTTACAGGGAGACCCAGTACTTC
.	16	TRBD2	TRBV20-1	TRBJ2-1	CSALRSSGGAYNEQFF	TGCAGTGCCCTGCGATCTAGCGGGGGGGCTTACAATGAGCAGTTCTTC
few	15	.	TRBV20-1	TRBJ2-5	CSASNARGRRETQYF	TGCAGTGCTAGTAACGCCCGGGGCCGCCGGGAGACCCAGTACTTC
.	16	TRBD1	TRBV6-5	TRBJ1-1	CASSYPGGHLNTEAFF	TGTGCCAGCAGTTACCCAGGGGGACATCTGAACACTGAAGCTTTCTTT
few	15	.	TRBV29-1	TRBJ1-2	CSVLGVGLANYGYTF	TGCAGCGTTTTGGGGGTGGGGTTGGCGAACTATGGCTACACCTTC
many	11	.	TRBV20-1	TRBJ2-1	CSAPGYNEQFF	TGCAGCGCCCCAGGCTACAATGAGCAGTTCTTC
many	16	TRBD2	TRBV5-1	TRBJ2-1	CASSLAPTSGRNEQFF	TGCGCCAGCAGCTTGGCCCCGACTAGCGGGAGAAATGAGCAGTTCTTC
.	15	TRBD2	TRBV7-9	TRBJ2-3	CASSSGLDYTDTQYF	TGTGCCAGCAGCTCGGGACTAGATTACACAGATACGCAGTATTTT
many	14	.	TRBV27	TRBJ1-5	CASSRSGGNQPQHF	TGTGCCAGCAGTCGGTCAGGTGGCAATCAGCCCCAGCATTTT
.	12	TRBD1	TRBV24-1	TRBJ1-1	CGRRGRGTEAFF	TGTGGTAGGAGGGGGCGAGGCACTGAAGCTTTCTTT
few	16	.	TRBV5-5	TRBJ2-3	CASSLGGTARTDTQYF	TGTGCCAGCAGCTTGGGTGGGACGGCTCGAACAGATACGCAGTATTTT
few	13	TRBD1	TRBV30	TRBJ1-1	CAWNRGLNTEAFF	TGTGCCTGGAACAGGGGGTTGAACACTGAAGCTTTCTTT
many	15	TRBD1	TRBV12-3/TRBV12-4	TRBJ2-4	CASSPRDRVQNIQYF	TGTGCCAGCAGTCCCCGGGACAGGGTCCAAAACATTCAGTACTTC
.	13	.	TRBV12-3/TRBV12-4	TRBJ2-3	CASSLSRRTPRVF	TGTGCCAGCAGTTTATCGCGTAGAACCCCTAGGGTCTTT
few	15	TRBD1	TRBV12-3/TRBV12-4	TRBJ2-1	CASSLNQGAYNEQFF	TGTGCCAGCAGTTTAAACCAGGGGGCCTACAATGAGCAGTTCTTC
few	13	TRBD2	TRBV11-1	TRBJ2-1	CASSLSLAGGQFF	TGTGCCAGCAGCTTAAGCTTAGCGGGGGGGCAGTTCTTC
.	11	.	TRBV2	TRBJ2-7	CASSEWVEQYF	TGTGCCAGCAGTGAGTGGGTCGAGCAGTACTTC
.	13	TRBD1	TRBV27	TRBJ2-7	CASSTGGDYEQYF	TGTGCCAGCAGTACAGGGGGCGATTACGAGCAGTACTTC
.	14	.	TRBV6-2/TRBV6-3	TRBJ2-1	CASNGGASYNEQFF	TGTGCCAGCAATGGGGGGGCCTCGTACAATGAGCAGTTCTTC
.	15	.	TRBV7-2	TRBJ2-7	CASSLYNQHSYEQYF	TGTGCCAGCAGCTTATATAACCAGCACTCCTACGAGCAGTACTTC
.	13	.	TRBV20-1	TRBJ2-5	CSASRNLRETQYF	TGCAGTGCTAGTCGAAACCTGCGGGAGACCCAGTACTTC
.	14	.	TRBV25-1	TRBJ1-2	CASSAAGPFYGYTF	TGTGCCAGCAGTGCGGCAGGCCCGTTCTATGGCTACACCTTC
few	14	TRBD2	TRBV20-1	TRBJ2-1	CSARRSGRFNEQFF	TGCAGTGCGCGGCGTAGCGGGAGGTTCAATGAGCAGTTCTTC
many	15	TRBD2	TRBV7-2	TRBJ2-1	CASSPAGLAGVIQFF	TGTGCCAGCAGCCCAGCGGGACTAGCGGGGGTCATACAGTTCTTC
many	14	TRBD1	TRBV4-1	TRBJ2-7	CASSQVTGVYEQYF	TGCGCCAGCAGCCAAGTAACAGGGGTCTACGAGCAGTACTTC
.	14	.	TRBV28	TRBJ2-7	CASSLFPGSYEQYF	TGTGCCAGCAGTTTATTTCCAGGGTCCTACGAGCAGTACTTC
few	15	TRBD1	TRBV7-6	TRBJ1-1	CASSPYRGVNTEAFF	TGTGCCAGCAGCCCTTACAGGGGGGTGAACACTGAAGCTTTCTTT
many	13	.	TRBV20-1	TRBJ2-5	CSASARGQETQYF	TGCAGTGCTAGCGCCAGGGGCCAAGAGACCCAGTACTTC
few	15	TRBD2	TRBV12-3/TRBV12-4	TRBJ2-7	CASSLLAGTSYEQYF	TGTGCCAGCAGTTTGCTAGCGGGAACCTCCTACGAGCAGTACTTC
many	17	TRBD2	TRBV7-2	TRBJ2-7	CASSLAAGSGGGYEQYF	TGTGCCAGCAGCTTAGCAGCGGGGTCCGGGGGAGGGTACGAGCAGTACTTC
few	15	.	TRBV7-2	TRBJ1-2	CASSSPVRAWDGYTF	TGTGCCAGCAGCTCCCCAGTAAGGGCTTGGGATGGCTACACCTTC
many	12	.	TRBV5-1	TRBJ2-5	CASRQGAETQYF	TGTGCCAGCAGACAAGGGGCAGAGACCCAGTACTTC
.	14	.	TRBV29-1	TRBJ2-1	CSVGSPSSYNEQFF	TGCAGCGTTGGATCTCCCAGCTCCTACAATGAGCAGTTCTTC
few	16	.	TRBV4-3	TRBJ2-5	CASSPRPDSHGETQYF	TGCGCCAGCAGCCCCCGCCCGGACAGTCACGGGGAGACCCAGTACTTC
few	15	TRBD1	TRBV6-1	TRBJ1-6	CASSPGTGTNSPLHF	TGTGCCAGCAGCCCCGGGACAGGGACGAATTCACCCCTCCACTTT
few	15	.	TRBV5-1	TRBJ1-4	CASRAGDGDFGKLFF	TGCGCCAGCAGGGCTGGGGACGGCGACTTCGGAAAACTGTTTTTT
many	17	.	TRBV7-9	TRBJ2-5	CASSLGGLVAGQETQYF	TGTGCCAGCAGCTTAGGGGGTTTGGTAGCCGGCCAAGAGACCCAGTACTTC
many	15	.	TRBV4-3	TRBJ1-4	CASSQNGGLNEKLFF	TGCGCCAGCAGCCAAAACGGGGGCCTAAATGAAAAACTGTTTTTT
many	17	.	TRBV28	TRBJ2-5	CASSSNLLRGTQETQYF	TGTGCCAGCAGTTCGAACCTCCTACGAGGGACTCAAGAGACCCAGTACTTC
.	15	.	TRBV5-1	TRBJ2-1	CASSLAEPFYNEQFF	TGCGCCAGCAGCTTAGCGGAACCTTTCTACAATGAGCAGTTCTTC
few	13	.	TRBV5-1	TRBJ2-3	CASTIGRTDTQYF	TGCGCCAGCACCATTGGACGCACAGATACGCAGTATTTT
.	15	TRBD1	TRBV3-1	TRBJ2-7	CASSPLTGGRYEQYF	TGTGCCAGCAGCCCCCTGACAGGGGGAAGGTACGAGCAGTACTTC
few	17	TRBD2	TRBV4-2	TRBJ2-2	CASSQDGLAGGIRELFF	TGTGCCAGCAGCCAAGATGGCCTAGCGGGAGGGATAAGGGAGCTGTTTTTT
.	16	.	TRBV18	TRBJ2-6	CASSPPDSSGANVLTF	TGTGCCAGCTCACCGCCCGACAGCTCTGGGGCCAACGTCCTGACTTTC
few	14	.	TRBV7-2	TRBJ2-5	CASSPHRIGETQYF	TGTGCCAGCAGCCCCCATCGGATTGGGGAGACCCAGTACTTC
.	13	.	TRBV18	TRBJ2-1	CASSTPYYNEQFF	TGTGCCAGCTCAACCCCGTACTACAATGAGCAGTTCTTC